Listed below are T cell receptor beta chains from one sample, sequenced in a study of T cells in narcolepsy. The data were produced by immunoSEQ multiplex PCR, yet TCRdb's version contains in-frame clones alone and is incomplete. The table includes more than 2,000 clones, 20% to 30% detected once. These TCRs' antigens remain unknown. The sequenced material came from cultured CD4+ T cells from cerebrospinal fluid. Receptor source: a human donor with narcolepsy. Both conserved end residues are part of each CDR3. Each record gives: J gene, clone size, V gene, D gene, CDR3 DNA, CDR3 protein. D genes are given only for firm matches. Clone size is stated in some rows and not others, as once, few, many or a class when expanded.

j_call: TRBJ1-2
clone_size: few
v_call: TRBV11-2
d_call: NA
cdr3_nt: TGTGCCAGCAGCTTAGGGGGCGGGGACACTAACTATGGCTACACCTTC
cdr3_aa: CASSLGGGDTNYGYTF

j_call: TRBJ1-1
clone_size: few
v_call: TRBV29-1
d_call: NA
cdr3_nt: TGCAGCGTTGATATGGGGGGCGTCACTGAAGCTTTCTTT
cdr3_aa: CSVDMGGVTEAFF

j_call: TRBJ2-7
clone_size: medium-sized
v_call: TRBV7-2
d_call: TRBD2
cdr3_nt: TGTGCCAGCAGCTTAGGGGGATATAGCGGGGACGAGCAGTACTTC
cdr3_aa: CASSLGGYSGDEQYF

j_call: TRBJ2-1
clone_size: medium-sized
v_call: TRBV6-9
d_call: NA
cdr3_nt: TGTGCCAGCAGTTATCCGCTCTCCTACAATGAGCAGTTCTTC
cdr3_aa: CASSYPLSYNEQFF

j_call: TRBJ2-3
clone_size: NA
v_call: TRBV6-4
d_call: NA
cdr3_nt: TGTGCCAGCAGCGAGGAGGCGGGGGCGACGGGAGCAGATACGCAGTATTTT
cdr3_aa: CASSEEAGATGADTQYF

j_call: TRBJ2-7
clone_size: large
v_call: TRBV11-2
d_call: NA
cdr3_nt: TGTGCCAGCAGCTCCCCAGGGGCAAGAAGCTACGAGCAGTACTTC
cdr3_aa: CASSSPGARSYEQYF

j_call: TRBJ2-5
clone_size: few
v_call: TRBV6-9
d_call: TRBD2
cdr3_nt: TGTGCCAGCCGTCTGACTAGCGGGGCCCAAGAGACCCAGTACTTC
cdr3_aa: CASRLTSGAQETQYF

j_call: TRBJ1-2
clone_size: NA
v_call: TRBV30
d_call: NA
cdr3_nt: TGTGCCTGGAAATCGACTAACTATGGCTACACCTTC
cdr3_aa: CAWKSTNYGYTF

j_call: TRBJ1-6
clone_size: medium-sized
v_call: TRBV6-4
d_call: NA
cdr3_nt: TGTGCCAGCAGTGAAGAAACAGACACCTATAATTCACCCCTCCACTTT
cdr3_aa: CASSEETDTYNSPLHF

j_call: TRBJ2-3
clone_size: NA
v_call: TRBV5-1
d_call: NA
cdr3_nt: TGCGCCAGCAGCTTGGAAGCGACTAGGGGGGTAGATACGCAGTATTTT
cdr3_aa: CASSLEATRGVDTQYF

j_call: TRBJ2-3
clone_size: NA
v_call: TRBV5-5
d_call: NA
cdr3_nt: TGTGCCAGCAGCTTGCGGGGGATTTTCTTGGGCACAGATACGCAGTATTTT
cdr3_aa: CASSLRGIFLGTDTQYF

j_call: TRBJ1-1
clone_size: large
v_call: TRBV6-1
d_call: TRBD1
cdr3_nt: TGTGCCAGTACTTTAACAGGGGTGAACACTGAAGCTTTCTTT
cdr3_aa: CASTLTGVNTEAFF

j_call: TRBJ2-3
clone_size: few
v_call: TRBV5-8
d_call: TRBD2
cdr3_nt: TGTGCCAGCAGCTTGGGGACTAGCGGGGGTCTCGCGGATACGCAGTATTTT
cdr3_aa: CASSLGTSGGLADTQYF

j_call: TRBJ1-1
clone_size: NA
v_call: TRBV27
d_call: TRBD1
cdr3_nt: TGTGCCAGCAGTCGGACAGGGTGGGACACTGAAGCTTTCTTT
cdr3_aa: CASSRTGWDTEAFF

j_call: TRBJ1-1
clone_size: few
v_call: TRBV6-5
d_call: TRBD1
cdr3_nt: TGTGCCAGCAGTTCTACAGAGACAGGGGTACCGTATGAAGCTTTCTTT
cdr3_aa: CASSSTETGVPYEAFF

j_call: TRBJ1-3
clone_size: NA
v_call: TRBV18
d_call: NA
cdr3_nt: TGTGCCAGCTCACCACCTGTGGGGTCTGGAAACACCATATATTTT
cdr3_aa: CASSPPVGSGNTIYF

j_call: TRBJ1-1
clone_size: NA
v_call: TRBV2
d_call: NA
cdr3_nt: TGTGCCAGCCGAAGGGGGAGTCAGAACACTGAAGCTTTCTTT
cdr3_aa: CASRRGSQNTEAFF

j_call: TRBJ2-7
clone_size: NA
v_call: TRBV6-6
d_call: NA
cdr3_nt: TGTGCCAGCAGCAGACAGGAGAGCTACGAGCAGTACTTC
cdr3_aa: CASSRQESYEQYF

j_call: TRBJ2-3
clone_size: few
v_call: TRBV20-1
d_call: TRBD2
cdr3_nt: TGCAGTGCCGCGGGGGTAGATACGCAGTATTTT
cdr3_aa: CSAAGVDTQYF

j_call: TRBJ2-7
clone_size: NA
v_call: TRBV5-6
d_call: NA
cdr3_nt: TGTGCCAGCAGCTCGGATGGGGGGAACGGCTACGAGCAGTACTTC
cdr3_aa: CASSSDGGNGYEQYF

j_call: TRBJ2-3
clone_size: medium-sized
v_call: TRBV10-2
d_call: NA
cdr3_nt: TGCGCCAGCACCACAGGGTTAGGGAATACGCAGTATTTT
cdr3_aa: CASTTGLGNTQYF

j_call: TRBJ1-2
clone_size: medium-sized
v_call: TRBV5-6
d_call: NA
cdr3_nt: TGTGCCAGCAGCGATTCCGGGACCCCTAACTATGGCTACACCTTC
cdr3_aa: CASSDSGTPNYGYTF

j_call: TRBJ2-7
clone_size: large
v_call: TRBV28
d_call: NA
cdr3_nt: TGTGCCAGCAGGGTAGGGGGGCCGGTCTCCTACGAGCAGTACTTC
cdr3_aa: CASRVGGPVSYEQYF

j_call: TRBJ2-1
clone_size: NA
v_call: TRBV5-6
d_call: NA
cdr3_nt: TGTGCCAGCAGGCGGGGAGGTGAGCAGTTCTTC
cdr3_aa: CASRRGGEQFF

j_call: TRBJ1-1
clone_size: NA
v_call: TRBV10-3
d_call: NA
cdr3_nt: TGTGCCAGCAGAGTTCCGGGACTGCTGAACACTGAAGCTTTCTTT
cdr3_aa: CASRVPGLLNTEAFF

j_call: TRBJ2-1
clone_size: few
v_call: TRBV6-1
d_call: NA
cdr3_nt: TGTGCCAGCAGTTATCGGGGCGGCTCGCAGTTCTTC
cdr3_aa: CASSYRGGSQFF

j_call: TRBJ1-2
clone_size: NA
v_call: TRBV7-4
d_call: NA
cdr3_nt: TGTGCCAGCAGCTACGTCCGTCCAGCTCGAAAGACCTATGGCTACACCTTC
cdr3_aa: CASSYVRPARKTYGYTF

j_call: TRBJ1-1
clone_size: few
v_call: TRBV7-8
d_call: NA
cdr3_nt: TGTGCCAGCAGCTATAGAGGGAACACTGAAGCTTTCTTT
cdr3_aa: CASSYRGNTEAFF

j_call: TRBJ2-7
clone_size: NA
v_call: TRBV5-8
d_call: NA
cdr3_nt: TGTGCCAGCAGCTTGGAGGGGGGAAGCTCCTACGAGCAGTACTTC
cdr3_aa: CASSLEGGSSYEQYF

j_call: TRBJ2-3
clone_size: few
v_call: TRBV7-6
d_call: NA
cdr3_nt: TGTGCCAGCAGCTTGGGATTTGCCACAGATACGCAGTATTTT
cdr3_aa: CASSLGFATDTQYF

j_call: TRBJ1-1
clone_size: NA
v_call: TRBV7-3
d_call: NA
cdr3_nt: TGTGCCAGCAGCTTAGAACCCCGGGACCACCCTTATGATGAAGCTTTCTTT
cdr3_aa: CASSLEPRDHPYDEAFF

j_call: TRBJ1-6
clone_size: NA
v_call: TRBV6-5
d_call: NA
cdr3_nt: TGTGCCAGCAGTTATCGGGGGGAATCACCCCTCCACTTT
cdr3_aa: CASSYRGESPLHF

j_call: TRBJ1-1
clone_size: few
v_call: TRBV7-2
d_call: NA
cdr3_nt: TGTGCCAGCAGCTTACGGCAAATGAACACTGAAGCTTTCTTT
cdr3_aa: CASSLRQMNTEAFF

j_call: TRBJ2-1
clone_size: large
v_call: TRBV2
d_call: NA
cdr3_nt: TGTGCCAGCAGTGAAGGGGTGGATTACTCCTACAATGAGCAGTTCTTC
cdr3_aa: CASSEGVDYSYNEQFF

j_call: TRBJ2-7
clone_size: NA
v_call: TRBV6-5
d_call: NA
cdr3_nt: TGTGCCAGCACGCCCAACTACGAGCAGTACTTC
cdr3_aa: CASTPNYEQYF

j_call: TRBJ2-3
clone_size: NA
v_call: TRBV7-3
d_call: TRBD2
cdr3_nt: TGTGCCAGCAGCCCGAGCGGGAACACAGATACGCAGTATTTT
cdr3_aa: CASSPSGNTDTQYF

j_call: TRBJ2-7
clone_size: medium-sized
v_call: TRBV6-6
d_call: TRBD1
cdr3_nt: TGTGCCAGCACCAAAACCGGGACAGGGCTCGACGAGCAGTACTTC
cdr3_aa: CASTKTGTGLDEQYF